Included here is one T cell receptor (beta chain) sequence, with context. Its antigen is unknown. Per-base qualities were not stored, and no clone one base away is much larger. Distinct nucleotide sequences in the sample also encode this CDR3. The library came from the immunoSEQ multiplex PCR assay. A mixture of 60 forward primers for TCR Vbeta segments and 13 reverse primers for TCR Jbeta segments was used in the multiplex PCR. The CDR3 region of rearranged TCR beta genes was amplified from genomic DNA with a multiplex PCR assay. Amplified TCR beta libraries were sequenced as 87-base-pair reads on the Illumina HiSeq System. As for the authors' bioinformatics: A later analysis tallied around 80 million unique TCR beta chains across the 666 repertoires, and some 12 million of those chains were shared by two or more donors. To remove PCR and sequencing errors, raw reads were error-corrected and collapsed into unique sequences using a nearest-neighbor algorithm that merged closely related sequences. V, D and J gene segments were assigned by aligning CDR3 sequences to IMGT reference sequences. For a sequence to be retained, a match of at least six nucleotides to both a V gene segment and a J gene segment was required. Rearrangements were classified as productive when the CDR3 lacked stop codons and remained in frame with V and J, and all other rearrangements were classified as non-productive. Following IMGT convention, CDR3 was defined as the stretch from the second conserved V-encoded cysteine to the conserved J-encoded phenylalanine. Sequences without an unambiguous match to a single V gene segment were excluded from the earlier analysis of approximately 560 of the donors. In an earlier analysis of more than 500 of the donors, a V segment was called functional when productive rearrangements were above 56.7%, and segregating when the standard deviation between donors exceeded 5%. A statistical classification framework was built for diagnosing cytomegalovirus status from the catalog of TCR beta chain sequences. In a later analysis, TCR nucleotide sequences were compared against IMGT/GENE-DB human TR gene sequences so that V and J genes could be assigned. A later analysis assigned CDR3 sequences and most-parsimonious VDJ recombination scenarios with the TCRdist pipeline. A later analysis defined each TCR beta chain by its CDR3 amino acid sequence plus V-gene family, and excluded reads lacking a unique V-gene family. A later analysis removed 600 or so highly shared, low-generation-probability nucleotide sequences to deal with suspected cross-contamination and a sequencing artifact. In a later analysis, a clonal expansion index was calculated for each public chain from normalized within-repertoire ranks of inferred template counts. In a later analysis, generation probabilities were computed using a VDJ recombination model fitted to out-of-frame rearrangements, and the results were checked against IGoR. A later analysis scored TCR-TCR, TCR-HLA and TCR-CMV co-occurrence with hypergeometric tests, applying a repertoire-size bias correction to TCR pairs. False discovery rates were estimated in a later analysis by permuting HLA or CMV assignments 20 times. In a later analysis, co-occurring TCRs were grouped using DBSCAN, and TCRdist sequence similarity was added for clustering within HLA-allele-positive subsets. For co-occurrence clustering, repertoires with fewer than 30,000 or more than 120,000 public chains were excluded, along with 5 or 6 repertoires with anomalous nucleotide sharing. TCRdb stores this immuneACCESS table with in-frame sequences only. Part of the clones is absent; in the studies checked, under half of the shortfall reflects unresolved V genes, and no reason is known for the rest. V, J and clone size are taken as reported in that table, and D and trimming were inferred from the DNA itself. In this sample the table shows about 190,000 clones, 65% to 90% of which occur a single time. The ten largest clones add up to approximately 0.31% of the sample.

The data belong to a study of cytomegalovirus exposure and HLA in healthy donors (dated by TCRdb to about 2017). As for the study more broadly: An earlier analysis of some 600 of the donors reported over 250 Gb of sequence data and 95 million to 120 million unique TCR beta sequences obtained from about 180 million T cells. An early release that covered roughly 600 HLA-typed donors contained approximately 300 gigabases of sequencing data and 85 million to 100 million unique TCR sequences. Of the 350 to 400 genotyped donors, approximately 82% fell in the genetic ancestry cluster associated with self-reported Caucasian donors. The study aimed to test whether signatures of past pathogen exposure could be identified by cataloging public T cell receptors. The study used immunosequencing to profile the T cell repertoires of several hundred subjects and linked those repertoires to cytomegalovirus serostatus. In addition to the first cohort of 650 to 750 subjects, a separate validation cohort of about 120 different subjects was used. To predict cytomegalovirus infection status, the study combined high-throughput TCR immunosequencing, statistical association of individual TCRs with disease status, and machine learning. A later analysis re-analyzed previously published TCR beta repertoires from 550 to 700 donors and added high-resolution HLA genotyping to study TCR occurrence patterns. In the later analysis, no new phenotypic data were used to find candidate immune exposures; instead, reliance was placed on TCR beta sequences and their occurrence across donors. To decide whether each TCR beta V gene segment behaved as functional or pseudogenic, an earlier analysis of some 600 of the donors relied on high-throughput TCR beta sequencing. Donor age, sex, ethnicity and CMV serostatus were compiled together with the repertoire data. A later genetic analysis took genome-wide SNP genotypes for about 65% of the 666 donors and used that subset as a discovery cohort. All discovery cohort repertoires had been generated using a single sequencing platform. Both class I and class II loci were covered by HLA typing, at four-digit resolution. Typing coverage differed by locus: A, B, C, DRB1 and DQB1 were typed in roughly 620-640 donors, DQA1 in 500 to 550, DPA1 in around 600, and DPB1 in just under 490. Roughly five DR-DQ haplotypes were treated as single units for association and clustering because of strong linkage in the cohort. Among some 400 genotyped donors of the cohort, an average of 235,054 unique TCR beta nucleotide sequences were sequenced per donor, around 20% of them non-productive. Study-level results and caveats: Cytomegalovirus status was reported to be diagnosed by the classifier with high specificity and sensitivity in both the original and validation cohorts. In a later analysis, HLA-associated TCR beta chains showed more clonal expansion and lower generation probabilities than non-associated chains that were equally common. While some public TCRs were present in many individuals, most TCR sequences turned up only very rarely across donors. In a later genetic analysis, a missense DCLRE1C variant was associated with V-gene and J-gene trimming of TCR beta chains, and the association was replicated in an independent cohort. In a later analysis, the rate of TCR association differed among HLA loci, with DRB1 alleles having the most associated TCRs and HLA-C alleles having the fewest. Compared with the approximately 720-donor mean, donors in an Asian-associated ancestry cluster had fewer N-insertions in productive TCRs, according to a later genetic analysis. When HLA alleles, especially DR and DQ, strongly co-occurred, attributing TCR associations to individual alleles was difficult. The study gave a list of 150 to 200 TCR beta chains associated with cytomegalovirus. A later analysis associated 15,000 to 20,000 TCR beta sequences with specific HLA alleles at a false discovery rate of 0.05. The earlier analysis of 587 of the donors excluded fewer than 20 rarely observed V segments, including chromosome 9 orphons, because counts were too low. According to a later analysis, parvovirus B19, influenza, CMV and Epstein-Barr virus appeared linked to several top co-occurrence clusters. Immune exposure information for the cohort was limited to CMV serostatus. In a later analysis, most CMV-associated TCR beta chains were found to appear HLA-restricted, with HLA associations seemingly driven largely by CMV exposure. A few of the identified cytomegalovirus-associated TCR beta chains were confirmed in vitro to be specific for cytomegalovirus antigens. A further reported finding was that TCR beta sequences accurately predicted the HLA-A and HLA-B alleles for most subjects in the first cohort. According to the authors, the approach could potentially be generalized to other disease states and immunological phenotypes. Sequencing depth was assumed to be roughly uniform across donors in the presence/absence analyses, though that assumption may not hold. Linkage disequilibrium might explain the correlated functional status among segregating V segments, but an unknown experimental factor could not be ruled out. A group of highly shared sequence variants was considered likely to be a technical artifact of the sequencing pipeline. Some IMGT-functional V segments, including TRBV6-2 and TRBV6-3, could not be told apart with the 87-base-pair reads, so those segments were excluded. Because HLA typing was unavailable for some donors at each locus, only the typed subset was used in association tests. Only TCR beta chains were sequenced in this cohort, and the absence of alpha or paired-chain data limited detectable features. In an earlier analysis of around 500 of the donors, most TCR beta V segments appeared in productive rearrangements about 90% or about 30% of the time, broadly matching IMGT annotations.

The cohort was made up of 650 to 700 healthy bone marrow donors. At the time of sampling, all cohort members were nominally healthy, though unrecorded immune exposures were likely present. The donor tested CMV seronegative and was one of the 352 seronegative cohort members. A peripheral blood sample was collected from each donor, and TCR beta sequencing was performed on peripheral blood mononuclear cells. The Qiagen DNeasy Blood Extraction Kit was used to extract genomic DNA from the blood cell samples. The germline V gene gives CDR1 as MGHRA and CDR2 as YSYEKL. The CDR3 sequence holds 11 residues, the cysteine and phenylalanine included. Of the read, only the CDR3 DNA is kept; its 33 bases are in frame from base 1. Between the V and J ends, shortened by 2 bases and 8 bases respectively, the junction contains 3 bases.

The TCR originated in a woman aged 25-40 years in good health and CMV-seronegative. The sequenced material came from PBMCs. Recombination connected TRBV4-1 to TRBJ2-2; the D gene identity is not certain. CDR3 loop: CASSQSGELFF. The base sequence is TGCGCCAGCAGCCAATCTGGGGAGCTGTTTTTT.